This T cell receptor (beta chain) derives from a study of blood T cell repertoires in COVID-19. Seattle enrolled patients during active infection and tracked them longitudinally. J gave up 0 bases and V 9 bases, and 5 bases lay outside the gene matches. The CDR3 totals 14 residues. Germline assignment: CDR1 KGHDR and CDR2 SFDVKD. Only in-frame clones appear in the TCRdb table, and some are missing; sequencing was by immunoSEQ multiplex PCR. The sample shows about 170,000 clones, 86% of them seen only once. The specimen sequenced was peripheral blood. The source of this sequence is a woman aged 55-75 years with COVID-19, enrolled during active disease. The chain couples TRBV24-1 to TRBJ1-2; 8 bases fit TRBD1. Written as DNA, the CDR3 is TGTGCCACCTGCCCGGACAGGGCTAACTATGGCTACACCTTC. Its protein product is CATCPDRANYGYTF.